This T cell receptor (beta chain) was found in a study of blood T cells in healthy people across ages. This CDR3 is 20 amino acids long. Germline CDR1 is SQVTM and CDR2 is ANQGSEA. The use of a sample-barcoded 5' primer and a J-beta primer mix characterized a second PCR of roughly 6 to 11 cycles. A template-switch adaptor containing 12 random nucleotides labeled each cDNA molecule. At least 2.5 million CDR3-containing paired-end reads were obtained per sample. One entry per CDR3 protein results from TCRdb running MiXCR on the 5' RACE reads. Here the sample spans around 800,000 distinct CDR3 sequences, around 42% being singletons. Study-level points and caveats: A roughly linear age-dependent decrease characterized TCR beta diversity per million T cells.

Remarks on this clonotype: Antigen unknown. This may come from a read error, since a much larger clone is one base off.

This chain links TRBV29-1 with TRBJ2-1; the match to TRBD1 covers 11 bases. TRBJ2-7 matches the DNA end more closely, so the J call is doubtful. Sequenced sample: blood. This clonotype was sampled from a man aged 55 to 69 in good health. The CDR3 here is CSVEGYGTGGVQSSYNEQYF. Written as DNA, the CDR3 is TGCAGCGTTGAGGGTTACGGGACAGGGGGGGTTCAAAGCTCCTACAATGAGCAGTACTTC.